Listed here is a single T cell receptor beta chain. These data come from a study of identical twins. This CDR3 is built from 17 residues. Germline CDR1 DFQATT, CDR2 SNEGSKA (reference sequence). Trimming cost V 2 bases and J 0 bases; bases outside gene matches: 13. TCRdb ran MiXCR on the 5' RACE reads and lists one entry per CDR3 protein. The table records 400,000 to 550,000 distinct CDR3 sequences, 13% to 15% of them present only once. The same data also went into a second study, on yellow fever vaccine responses in identical twins.

The chain has TRBV20-1 and TRBJ2-7, with TRBD2 matching over 7 bases. This clonotype was sampled from a woman aged 18 to 35 in good health. Sequenced sample: CD4+ T cells sorted from blood. The CDR3: CSARRAGLAVSSYEQYF. CDR3 bases: TGCAGTGCTAGAAGGGCCGGGCTAGCGGTAAGCTCCTACGAGCAGTACTTC.